One T cell receptor (beta chain) is described in this entry. Its target is not known. This sample is drawn from a study of T-cell memory formation after mild COVID-19. Study-wide points: CD4+ clones that contracted lay mainly in CM and EM; CD8+ ones lay in EMRA.

V dropped 2 bases and J dropped 0 bases, with 8 bases sitting between them. The germline CDR1 and CDR2 sequences are SQVTM and ANQGSEA. The CDR3 extends over 13 amino acids. TCRdb ran MiXCR on the 5' RACE reads and lists one entry per CDR3 protein. There are a few hundred thousand distinct CDR3 sequences in the sample; over 25% occur only once, and approximately 13% lies in the top ten. Sequencing was done on a sample of PBMCs or a T cell subset sorted from them (not recorded which). The TCR comes from an adult woman who had mild COVID-19 (a few samples of this study predate the infection). Cell type and time point are not known. The V and J genes are TRBV29-1 and TRBJ2-7; D gene ambiguous. CDR3 sequence reads: CSVETGNSYEQYF. The CDR3 DNA sequence: TGCAGCGTTGAAACCGGCAACTCCTACGAGCAGTACTTC.